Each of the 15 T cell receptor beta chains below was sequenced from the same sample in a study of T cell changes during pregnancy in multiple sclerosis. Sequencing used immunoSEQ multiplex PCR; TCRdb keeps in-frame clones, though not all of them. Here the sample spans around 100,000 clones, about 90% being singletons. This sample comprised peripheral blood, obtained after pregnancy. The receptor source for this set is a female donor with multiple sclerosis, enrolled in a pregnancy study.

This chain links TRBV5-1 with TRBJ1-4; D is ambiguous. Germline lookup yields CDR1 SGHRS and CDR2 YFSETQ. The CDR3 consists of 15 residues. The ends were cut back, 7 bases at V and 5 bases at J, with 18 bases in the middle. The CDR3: CASGEGSAFNEKLFF. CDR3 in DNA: TGCGCCAGCGGGGAGGGCAGCGCGTTCAATGAAAAACTGTTTTTT.

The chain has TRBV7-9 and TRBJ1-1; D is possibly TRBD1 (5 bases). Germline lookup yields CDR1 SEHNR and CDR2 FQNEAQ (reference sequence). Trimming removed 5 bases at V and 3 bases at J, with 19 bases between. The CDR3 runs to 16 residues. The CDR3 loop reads CASSLRGVSEYTEAFF. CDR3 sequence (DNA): TGTGCCAGCAGCCTAAGGGGTGTAAGTGAGTACACTGAAGCTTTCTTT.

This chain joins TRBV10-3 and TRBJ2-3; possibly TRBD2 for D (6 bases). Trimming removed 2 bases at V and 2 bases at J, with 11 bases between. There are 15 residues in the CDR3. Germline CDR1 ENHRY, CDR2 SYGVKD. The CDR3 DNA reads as TGTGCCATCAGTGAGAGGAGACTAGACACAGATACGCAGTATTTT. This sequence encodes CAISERRLDTDTQYF.

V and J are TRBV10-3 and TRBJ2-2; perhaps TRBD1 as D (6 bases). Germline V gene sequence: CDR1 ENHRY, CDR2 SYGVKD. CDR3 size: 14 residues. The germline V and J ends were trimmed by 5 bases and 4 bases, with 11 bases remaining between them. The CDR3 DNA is TGTGCCATCAGTCGGACAGAGGGCACCGGGGAGCTGTTTTTT. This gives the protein CAISRTEGTGELFF.

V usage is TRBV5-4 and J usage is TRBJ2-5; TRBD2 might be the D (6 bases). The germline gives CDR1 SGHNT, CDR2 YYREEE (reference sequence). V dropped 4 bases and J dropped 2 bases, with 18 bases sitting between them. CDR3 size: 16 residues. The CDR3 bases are TGTGCCAGCAGCCGGGTGAGCGGGTTGTCACAAGAGACCCAGTACTTC. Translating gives CASSRVSGLSQETQYF.

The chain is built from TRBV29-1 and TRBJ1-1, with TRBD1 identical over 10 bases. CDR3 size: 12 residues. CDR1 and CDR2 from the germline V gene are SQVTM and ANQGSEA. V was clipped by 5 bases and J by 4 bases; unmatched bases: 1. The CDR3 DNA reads TGCAGCGTTTGGGACAGGGGCACTGAAGCTTTCTTT. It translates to CSVWDRGTEAFF.

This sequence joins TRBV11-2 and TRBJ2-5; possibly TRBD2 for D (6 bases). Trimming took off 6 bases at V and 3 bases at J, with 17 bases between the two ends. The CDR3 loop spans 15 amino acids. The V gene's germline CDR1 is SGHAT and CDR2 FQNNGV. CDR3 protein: CASRNGTAWKETQYF. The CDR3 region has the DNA TGTGCCAGCAGGAACGGGACTGCTTGGAAAGAGACCCAGTACTTC. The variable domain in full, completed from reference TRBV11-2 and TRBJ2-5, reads EAGVAQSPRYKIIEKRQSVAFWCNPISGHATLYWYQQILGQGPKLLIQFQNNGVVDDSQLPKDRFSAERLKGVDSTLKIQPAKLEDSAVYLCASRNGTAWKETQYFGPGTRLLVL.

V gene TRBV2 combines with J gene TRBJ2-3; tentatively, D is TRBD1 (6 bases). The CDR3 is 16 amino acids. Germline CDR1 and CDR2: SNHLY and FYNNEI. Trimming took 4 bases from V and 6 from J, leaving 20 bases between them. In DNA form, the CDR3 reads TGTGCCAGCAGTGCCGATTTGGGACAACCTCGTGATACGCAGTATTTT. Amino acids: CASSADLGQPRDTQYF.

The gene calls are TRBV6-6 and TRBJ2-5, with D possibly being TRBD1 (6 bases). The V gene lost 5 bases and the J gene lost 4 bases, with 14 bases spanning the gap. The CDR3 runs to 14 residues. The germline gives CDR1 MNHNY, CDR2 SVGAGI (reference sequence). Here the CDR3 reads CASSLRGTGETQYF. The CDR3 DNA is TGTGCCAGCAGTCTCAGGGGCACTGGAGAGACCCAGTACTTC.

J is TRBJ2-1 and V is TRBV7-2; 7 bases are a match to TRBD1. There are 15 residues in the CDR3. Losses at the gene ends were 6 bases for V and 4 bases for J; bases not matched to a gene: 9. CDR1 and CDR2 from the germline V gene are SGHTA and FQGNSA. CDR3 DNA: TGTGCCAGCAGATCTACAGGGGCGTCATACAATGAGCAGTTCTTC. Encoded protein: CASRSTGASYNEQFF.

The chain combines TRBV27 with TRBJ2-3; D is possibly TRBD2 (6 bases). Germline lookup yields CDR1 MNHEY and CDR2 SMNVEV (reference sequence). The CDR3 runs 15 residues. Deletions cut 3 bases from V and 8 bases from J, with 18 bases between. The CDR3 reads CASSFLATKIGTQYF. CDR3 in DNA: TGTGCCAGCAGTTTCCTAGCGACCAAGATAGGTACGCAGTATTTT.

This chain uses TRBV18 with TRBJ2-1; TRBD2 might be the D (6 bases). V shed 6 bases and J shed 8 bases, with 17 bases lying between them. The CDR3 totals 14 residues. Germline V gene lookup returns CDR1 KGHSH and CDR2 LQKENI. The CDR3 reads CASSGSAGLDEQFF. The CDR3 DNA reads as TGTGCCAGCTCCGGATCTGCGGGGTTGGATGAGCAGTTCTTC.

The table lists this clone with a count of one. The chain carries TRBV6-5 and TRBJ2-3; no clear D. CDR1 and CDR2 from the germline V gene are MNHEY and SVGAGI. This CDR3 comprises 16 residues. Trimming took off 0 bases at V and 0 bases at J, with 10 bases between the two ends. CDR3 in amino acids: CASSYSVWRSTDTQYF. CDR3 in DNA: TGTGCCAGCAGTTACTCGGTCTGGCGGAGCACAGATACGCAGTATTTT.

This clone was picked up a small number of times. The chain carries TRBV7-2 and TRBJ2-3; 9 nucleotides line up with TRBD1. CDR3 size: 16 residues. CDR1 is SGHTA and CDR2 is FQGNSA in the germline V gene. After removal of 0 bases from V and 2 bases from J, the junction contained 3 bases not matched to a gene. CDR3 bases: TGTGCCAGCAGCTTAGCGGCACAGGGGGCCACAGATACGCAGTATTTT. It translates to CASSLAAQGATDTQYF. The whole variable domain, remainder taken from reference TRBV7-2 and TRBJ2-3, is GAGVSQSPSNKVTEKGKDVELRCDPISGHTALYWYRQSLGQGLEFLIYFQGNSAPDKSGLPSDRFSAERTGGSVSTLTIQRTQQEDSAVYLCASSLAAQGATDTQYFGPGTRLTVL.

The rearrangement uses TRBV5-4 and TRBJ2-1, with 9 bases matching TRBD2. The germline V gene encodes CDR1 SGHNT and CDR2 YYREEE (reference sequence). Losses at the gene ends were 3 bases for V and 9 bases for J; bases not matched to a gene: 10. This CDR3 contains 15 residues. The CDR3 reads CASSSPGTSWTEQFF. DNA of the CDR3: TGTGCCAGCAGCTCACCCGGGACTAGCTGGACTGAGCAGTTCTTC. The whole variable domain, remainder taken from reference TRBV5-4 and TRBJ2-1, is ETGVTQSPTHLIKTRGQQVTLRCSSQSGHNTVSWYQQALGQGPQFIFQYYREEENGRGNFPPRFSGLQFPNYSSELNVNALELDDSALYLCASSSPGTSWTEQFFGPGTRLTVL.